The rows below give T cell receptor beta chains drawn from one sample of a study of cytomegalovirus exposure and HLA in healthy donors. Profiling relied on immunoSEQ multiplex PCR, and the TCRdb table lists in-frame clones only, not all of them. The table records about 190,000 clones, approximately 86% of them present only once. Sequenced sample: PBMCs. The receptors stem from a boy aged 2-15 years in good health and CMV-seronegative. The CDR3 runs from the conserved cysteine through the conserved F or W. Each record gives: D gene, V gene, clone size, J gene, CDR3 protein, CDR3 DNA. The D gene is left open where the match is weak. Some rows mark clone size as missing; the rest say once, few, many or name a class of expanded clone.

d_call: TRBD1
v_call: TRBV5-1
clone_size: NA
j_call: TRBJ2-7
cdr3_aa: CASSLVVLPPGTGVYEQYF
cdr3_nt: TGCGCCAGCAGCTTGGTGGTCCTCCCCCCCGGGACAGGGGTTTACGAGCAGTACTTC

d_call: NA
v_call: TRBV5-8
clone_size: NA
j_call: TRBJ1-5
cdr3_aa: CASSPSTGGGAYQPQHF
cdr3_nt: TGTGCCAGCAGCCCAAGTACGGGGGGGGGCGCTTACCAGCCCCAGCATTTT

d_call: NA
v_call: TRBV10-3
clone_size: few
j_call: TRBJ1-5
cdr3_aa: CAISERNQPQHF
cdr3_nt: TGTGCCATCAGTGAACGGAATCAGCCCCAGCATTTT

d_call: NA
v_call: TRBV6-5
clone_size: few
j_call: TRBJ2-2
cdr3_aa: CATAIEANTGELFF
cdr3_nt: TGTGCCACTGCCATAGAAGCGAACACCGGGGAGCTGTTTTTT

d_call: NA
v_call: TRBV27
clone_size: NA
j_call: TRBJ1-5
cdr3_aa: CASSPRTLRDQPQHF
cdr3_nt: TGTGCCAGCAGTCCCCGGACTCTCCGGGATCAGCCCCAGCATTTT

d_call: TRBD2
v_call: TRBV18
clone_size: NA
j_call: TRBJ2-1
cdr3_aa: CASSPASGRALNSYNEQFF
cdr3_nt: TGTGCCAGCTCACCTGCTAGCGGGAGGGCCCTTAACTCCTACAATGAGCAGTTCTTC

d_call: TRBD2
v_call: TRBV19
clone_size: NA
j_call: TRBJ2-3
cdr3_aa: CASSIRLADISTDTQYF
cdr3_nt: TGTGCCAGTAGTATCCGACTAGCGGATATTAGCACAGATACGCAGTATTTT

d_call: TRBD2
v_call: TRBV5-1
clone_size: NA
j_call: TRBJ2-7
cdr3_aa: CASSSSGSSYEQYF
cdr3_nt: TGCGCCAGCAGCTCTAGCGGAAGCTCCTACGAGCAGTACTTC

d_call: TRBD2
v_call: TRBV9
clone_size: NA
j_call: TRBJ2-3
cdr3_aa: CASSATSGSIADTQYF
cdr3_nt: TGTGCCAGCAGCGCTACTAGCGGGAGTATCGCAGATACGCAGTATTTT

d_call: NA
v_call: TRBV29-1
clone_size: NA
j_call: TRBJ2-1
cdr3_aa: CSVVQRHNEQFF
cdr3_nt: TGCAGCGTTGTTCAGCGGCACAATGAGCAGTTCTTC

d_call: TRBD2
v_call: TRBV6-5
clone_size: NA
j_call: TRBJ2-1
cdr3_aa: CASSYSGGSFNEQFF
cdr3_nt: TGTGCCAGCAGTTATTCGGGCGGGAGCTTCAATGAGCAGTTCTTC

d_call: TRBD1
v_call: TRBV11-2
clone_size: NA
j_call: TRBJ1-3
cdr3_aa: CASSPDRGSGNTIYF
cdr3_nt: TGTGCCAGCAGCCCGGACAGGGGGTCTGGAAACACCATATATTTT

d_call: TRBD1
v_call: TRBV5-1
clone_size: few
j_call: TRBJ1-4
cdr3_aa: CASSWGQGSTEKLFF
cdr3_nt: TGCGCCAGCAGCTGGGGACAGGGTTCAACGGAAAAACTGTTTTTT

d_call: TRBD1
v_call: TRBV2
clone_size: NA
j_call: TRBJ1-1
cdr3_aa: CASPRGLNTEAFF
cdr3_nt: TGTGCCAGTCCCAGGGGGTTGAACACTGAAGCTTTCTTT

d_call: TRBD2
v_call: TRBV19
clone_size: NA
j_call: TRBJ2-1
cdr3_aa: CASSRLAGGNEQFF
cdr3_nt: TGTGCCAGTAGCAGACTAGCGGGAGGTAATGAGCAGTTCTTC

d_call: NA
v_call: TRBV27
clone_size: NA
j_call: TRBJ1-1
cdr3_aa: CASSPRVGATEAFF
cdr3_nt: TGTGCCAGCAGTCCCCGGGTAGGGGCCACTGAAGCTTTCTTT

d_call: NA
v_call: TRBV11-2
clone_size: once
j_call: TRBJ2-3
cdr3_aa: CASSHRESTDTQYF
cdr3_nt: TGTGCCAGCAGCCACAGGGAAAGCACAGATACGCAGTATTTT

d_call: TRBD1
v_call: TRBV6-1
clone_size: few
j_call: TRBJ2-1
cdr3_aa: CASSEGGQGADEQFF
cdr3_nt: TGTGCCAGCAGTGAGGGAGGACAGGGGGCCGATGAGCAGTTCTTC

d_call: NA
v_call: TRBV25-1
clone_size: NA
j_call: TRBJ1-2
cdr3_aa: CASTPTGTTLDSYGYTF
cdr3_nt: TGTGCCAGCACTCCGACCGGGACAACCCTTGACAGCTATGGCTACACCTTC

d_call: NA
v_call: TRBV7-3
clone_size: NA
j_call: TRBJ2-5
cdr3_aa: CASGPNRETQYF
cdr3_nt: TGTGCCAGCGGGCCGAACCGGGAGACCCAGTACTTC

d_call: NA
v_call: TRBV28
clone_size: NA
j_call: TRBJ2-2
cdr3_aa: CASSESYTGELFF
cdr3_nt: TGCGCCAGCAGCGAGTCTTACACCGGGGAGCTGTTTTTT

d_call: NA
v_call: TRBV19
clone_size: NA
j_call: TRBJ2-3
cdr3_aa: CASSISVTDTQYF
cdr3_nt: TGTGCCAGTAGTATTTCTGTCACAGATACGCAGTATTTT

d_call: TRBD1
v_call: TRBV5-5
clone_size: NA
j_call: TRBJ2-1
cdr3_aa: CASRGVGTGVSEQFF
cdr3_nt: TGTGCCAGCAGGGGGGTTGGGACAGGGGTCTCTGAGCAGTTCTTC

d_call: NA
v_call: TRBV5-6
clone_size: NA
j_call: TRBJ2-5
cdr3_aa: CASSLVTVKETQYF
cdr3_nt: TGTGCCAGCAGCTTGGTTACGGTCAAAGAGACCCAGTACTTC

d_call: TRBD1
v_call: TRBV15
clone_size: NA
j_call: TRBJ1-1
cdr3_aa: CATSRDRQGEAFF
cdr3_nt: TGTGCCACCAGCAGAGACAGACAGGGCGAAGCTTTCTTT

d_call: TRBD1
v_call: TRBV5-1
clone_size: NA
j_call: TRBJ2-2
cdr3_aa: CASRGQGVTGELFF
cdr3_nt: TGCGCCAGCAGGGGACAGGGGGTCACCGGGGAGCTGTTTTTT

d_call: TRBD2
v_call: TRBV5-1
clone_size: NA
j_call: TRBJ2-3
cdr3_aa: CASSPYWTSGATDTQYF
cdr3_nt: TGCGCCAGCAGCCCCTACTGGACTAGCGGGGCCACAGATACGCAGTATTTT

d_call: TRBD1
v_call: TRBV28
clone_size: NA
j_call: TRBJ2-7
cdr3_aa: CASSYRQGSYEQYF
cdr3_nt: TGTGCCAGCAGTTATAGACAGGGCTCCTACGAGCAGTACTTC

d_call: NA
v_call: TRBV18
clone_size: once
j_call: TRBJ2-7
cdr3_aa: CASSLNREEQYF
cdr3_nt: TGTGCCAGCTCACTTAACAGGGAGGAGCAGTACTTC

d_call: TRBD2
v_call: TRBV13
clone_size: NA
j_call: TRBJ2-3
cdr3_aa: CASSPPGTSDSDTQYF
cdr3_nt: TGTGCCAGCAGCCCGCCCGGGACTAGCGATTCAGATACGCAGTATTTT

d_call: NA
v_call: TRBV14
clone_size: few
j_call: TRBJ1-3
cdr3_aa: CASSQLGYTIYF
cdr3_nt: TGTGCCAGCAGCCAGCTCGGTTACACCATATATTTT

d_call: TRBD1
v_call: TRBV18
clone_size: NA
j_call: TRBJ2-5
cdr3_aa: CASSPGDRGRETQYF
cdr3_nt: TGTGCCAGCTCACCCGGGGACAGGGGTCGTGAGACCCAGTACTTC

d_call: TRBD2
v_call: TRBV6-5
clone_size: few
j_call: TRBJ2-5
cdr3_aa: CASSYSGGAPETQYF
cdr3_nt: TGTGCCAGCAGTTATAGCGGGGGGGCTCCAGAGACCCAGTACTTC

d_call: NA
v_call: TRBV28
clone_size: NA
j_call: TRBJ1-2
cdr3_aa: CASGRTKIYGYTF
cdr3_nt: TGTGCCAGCGGGCGGACTAAAATATATGGCTACACCTTC

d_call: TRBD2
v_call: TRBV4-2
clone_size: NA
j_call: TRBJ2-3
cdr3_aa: CASSQSGTSDYDVYTQYF
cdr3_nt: TGTGCCAGCAGCCAATCCGGGACTAGCGACTATGACGTTTATACGCAGTATTTT

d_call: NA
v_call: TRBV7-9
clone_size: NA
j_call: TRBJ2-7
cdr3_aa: CSSSLSPGEQYF
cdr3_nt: TGTTCCAGCAGCTTATCCCCCGGTGAGCAGTACTTC

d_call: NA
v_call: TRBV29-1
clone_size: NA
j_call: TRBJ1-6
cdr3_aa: CSVVTGLNSPLHF
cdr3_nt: TGCAGCGTTGTCACAGGGCTTAATTCACCCCTCCACTTT

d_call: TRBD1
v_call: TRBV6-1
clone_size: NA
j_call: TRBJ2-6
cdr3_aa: CASSDWVWDRPGANVLTF
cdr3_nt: TGTGCCAGCAGTGACTGGGTTTGGGACAGACCTGGGGCCAACGTCCTGACTTTC

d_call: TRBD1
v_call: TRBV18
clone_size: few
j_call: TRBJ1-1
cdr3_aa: CASATGENTEAFF
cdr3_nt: TGTGCCAGCGCAACAGGGGAGAACACTGAAGCTTTCTTT

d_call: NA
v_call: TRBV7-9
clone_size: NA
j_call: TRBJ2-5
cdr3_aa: CASSSPRGQETQYF
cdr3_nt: TGTGCCAGCAGCTCCCCGAGGGGGCAAGAGACCCAGTACTTC

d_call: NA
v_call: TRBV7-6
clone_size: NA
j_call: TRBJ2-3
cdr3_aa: CASSSGHSDTQYF
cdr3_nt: TGTGCCAGCAGCTCGGGACACTCAGATACGCAGTATTTT

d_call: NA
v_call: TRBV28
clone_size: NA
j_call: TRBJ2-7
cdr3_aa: CASSPGGRIEQYF
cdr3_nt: TGTGCCAGCAGCCCTGGGGGGAGGATCGAGCAGTACTTC

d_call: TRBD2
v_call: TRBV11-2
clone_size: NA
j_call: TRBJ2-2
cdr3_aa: CASSLLAGSMGTGELFF
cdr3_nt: TGTGCCAGCAGCTTACTAGCGGGGTCTATGGGGACCGGGGAGCTGTTTTTT

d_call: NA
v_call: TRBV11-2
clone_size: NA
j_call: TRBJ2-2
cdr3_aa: CASSFPGVYTGELFF
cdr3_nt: TGTGCCAGCAGCTTTCCGGGAGTGTACACCGGGGAGCTGTTTTTT

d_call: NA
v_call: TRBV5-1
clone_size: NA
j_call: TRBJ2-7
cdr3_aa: CASSLGTLQYEQYF
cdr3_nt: TGCGCCAGCAGCTTAGGGACTCTCCAGTACGAGCAGTACTTC

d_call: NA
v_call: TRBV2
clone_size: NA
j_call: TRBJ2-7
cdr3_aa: CASIFPGMDYEQYF
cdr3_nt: TGTGCCAGCATCTTCCCAGGAATGGACTACGAGCAGTACTTC

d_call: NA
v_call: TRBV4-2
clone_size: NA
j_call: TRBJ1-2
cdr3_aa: CASSQATGTPMMGYTF
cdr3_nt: TGTGCCAGCAGCCAGGCTACCGGGACACCGATGATGGGCTACACCTTC